The 10 T cell receptor beta chains below come from one sample, sequenced in a study of OX40 agonist ivuxolimab in advanced cancers. Assay used: immunoSEQ multiplex PCR; TCRdb lists only in-frame clones, some missing. This repertoire shows some 80,000 clones, 65% to 85% found once; its top ten account for 6.5% to 8%. The source was CD4+ or CD8+ T cells sorted from blood, collected in a trial of the OX40 agonist ivuxolimab. Receptors originate from an adult with an advanced solid tumor such as melanoma, head and neck, liver or kidney cancer.

This sequence joins TRBV6-1 and TRBJ1-2; maybe TRBD1 (6 bases). The CDR3 extends over 16 amino acids. V lost 2 bases and J 4 bases, leaving 17 bases between the germline ends. CDR1 and CDR2 (germline): MNHNS, SASEGT. The CDR3 here is CASSESGQRRSYGYTF. For the CDR3, the DNA is TGTGCCAGCAGTGAAAGTGGACAGAGACGGTCCTATGGCTACACCTTC.

This chain joins TRBV18 and TRBJ2-4; weak D call: TRBD1 (5 bases). The CDR3 is made up of 15 amino acids. Germline V gene sequence: CDR1 KGHSH, CDR2 LQKENI. V was trimmed by 0 bases and J by 1 base, leaving 7 bases between them. The CDR3 reads CASSPPSGAKNIQYF. DNA for the CDR3: TGTGCCAGCTCACCACCATCAGGGGCCAAAAACATTCAGTACTTC.

The chain uses TRBV19 and TRBJ1-3, with 7 bases lining up with TRBD1. J lost 0 bases, V lost 6 bases, and 8 bases had no gene match. The germline V gene encodes CDR1 LNHDA and CDR2 SQIVND (reference sequence). CDR3 size: 16 residues. This CDR3 reads CASSGIGTVSGNTIYF. The CDR3 bases are TGTGCCAGTAGCGGGATCGGGACAGTCTCTGGAAACACCATATATTTT.

There are a few counts of this clone. The chain recombines TRBV7-9 with TRBJ2-7, with a tentative D call TRBD1 (5 bases). There are 13 residues in the CDR3. Trimming removed 1 base at V and 4 bases at J, with 8 bases between. Germline CDR1 SEHNR, CDR2 FQNEAQ (reference sequence). CDR3 coding DNA: TGTGCCAGCAGCTTAGGGGGCGAATACGAGCAGTACTTC. Its protein is CASSLGGEYEQYF. The full variable domain, with the rest looked up from reference TRBV7-9 and TRBJ2-7, is DTGVSQNPRHKITKRGQNVTFRCDPISEHNRLYWYRQTLGQGPEFLTYFQNEAQLEKSRLLSDRFSAERPKGSFSTLEIQRTEQGDSAMYLCASSLGGEYEQYFGPGTRLTVT.

About this clone: The same CDR3 arises from other DNA sequences in this sample as well. The chain couples TRBV19 to TRBJ1-5; D call uncertain. Germline V gives CDR1 LNHDA, CDR2 SQIVND (reference sequence). This CDR3 comprises 14 residues. The ends were cut back, 4 bases at V and 2 bases at J, with 9 bases in the middle. The CDR3 nucleotides are TGTGCCAGTAGTAACCGCGGTGGCAATCAGCCCCAGCATTTT. Residues: CASSNRGGNQPQHF.

The V call is TRBV7-9, the J call TRBJ2-1; D ambiguous. There are 12 residues in the CDR3. The V gene's germline CDR1 is SEHNR and CDR2 FQNEAQ (reference sequence). V was cut by 6 bases and J by 15 bases, with 18 bases left in between. The CDR3 spells CASSSSIPSMFF. CDR3 coding DNA: TGTGCCAGCAGTAGCTCTATACCTAGTATGTTCTTC.

V and J are TRBV7-2 and TRBJ2-1; 10 nucleotides line up with TRBD1. Looked up from germline, CDR1 is SGHTA and CDR2 is FQGNSA. The CDR3 is 16 amino acids. This CDR3 reads CAIQGTGASFYNEQFF. The DNA for the CDR3 is TGTGCAATCCAGGGGACAGGGGCGTCTTTTTACAATGAGCAGTTCTTC.

The V call is TRBV19, the J call TRBJ1-3; D is ambiguous. The germline V gene has CDR1 LNHDA and CDR2 SQIVND (reference sequence). The CDR3 spans 15 residues. Trimming pared 10 bases from V and 0 bases from J, leaving 16 bases between. This CDR3 is CATEGLAASGNTIYF. The CDR3 region has the DNA TGTGCCACGGAGGGCCTTGCGGCCTCTGGAAACACCATATATTTT.

This sequence joins TRBV5-1 and TRBJ2-4, with 8 bases fitting TRBD1. The J segment lost 9 bases and the V segment lost 4 bases, leaving 15 bases of the junction unmatched. Germline V lookup: CDR1 SGHRS, CDR2 YFSETQ. This CDR3 contains 16 residues. The CDR3 sequence: CASSPGQGASYGIQYF. CDR3 DNA: TGCGCCAGCAGCCCGGGGCAGGGGGCCTCATACGGCATTCAGTACTTC.

V and J are TRBV6-6 and TRBJ2-1; 10 nucleotides match TRBD1. Germline V gives CDR1 MNHNY, CDR2 SVGAGI (reference sequence). The CDR3 consists of 14 residues. After removal of 0 bases from V and 10 bases from J, the junction contained 3 bases not matched to a gene. CDR3 region: CASSYSDRGYEQFF. CDR3 nucleotides: TGTGCCAGCAGTTACTCGGACAGGGGGTACGAGCAGTTCTTC.